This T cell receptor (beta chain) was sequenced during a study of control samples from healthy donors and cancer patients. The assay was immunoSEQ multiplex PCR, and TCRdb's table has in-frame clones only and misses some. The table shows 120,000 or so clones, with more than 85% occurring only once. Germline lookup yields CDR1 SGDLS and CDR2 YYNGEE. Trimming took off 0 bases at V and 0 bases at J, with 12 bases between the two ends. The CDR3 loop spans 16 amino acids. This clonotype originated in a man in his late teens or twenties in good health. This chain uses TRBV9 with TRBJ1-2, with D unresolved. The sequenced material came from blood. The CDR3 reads CASSVDSRTPNYGYTF. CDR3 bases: TGTGCCAGCAGCGTAGACAGCCGGACGCCTAACTATGGCTACACCTTC.